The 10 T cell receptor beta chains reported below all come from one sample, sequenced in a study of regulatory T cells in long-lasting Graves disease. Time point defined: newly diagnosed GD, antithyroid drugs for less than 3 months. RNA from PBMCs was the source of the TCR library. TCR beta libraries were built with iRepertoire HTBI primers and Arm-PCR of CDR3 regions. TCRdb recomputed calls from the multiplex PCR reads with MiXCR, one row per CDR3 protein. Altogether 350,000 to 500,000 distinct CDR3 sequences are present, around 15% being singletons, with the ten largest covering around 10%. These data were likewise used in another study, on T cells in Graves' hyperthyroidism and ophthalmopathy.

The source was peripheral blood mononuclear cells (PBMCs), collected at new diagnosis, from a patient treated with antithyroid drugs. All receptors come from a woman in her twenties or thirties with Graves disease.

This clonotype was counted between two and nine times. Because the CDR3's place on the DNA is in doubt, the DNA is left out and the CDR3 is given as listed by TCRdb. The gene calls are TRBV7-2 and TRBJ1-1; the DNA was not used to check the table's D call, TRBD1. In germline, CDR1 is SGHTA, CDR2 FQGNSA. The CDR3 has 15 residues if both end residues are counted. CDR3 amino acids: CASSLELVGRGSTFF.

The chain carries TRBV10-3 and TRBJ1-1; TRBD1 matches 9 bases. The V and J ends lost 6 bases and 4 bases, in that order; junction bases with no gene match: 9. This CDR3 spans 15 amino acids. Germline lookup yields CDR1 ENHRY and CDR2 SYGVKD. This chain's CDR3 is CAIRGTGRMGTEAFF. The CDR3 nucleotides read TGTGCCATCAGGGGGACAGGGAGGATGGGCACTGAAGCTTTCTTT.

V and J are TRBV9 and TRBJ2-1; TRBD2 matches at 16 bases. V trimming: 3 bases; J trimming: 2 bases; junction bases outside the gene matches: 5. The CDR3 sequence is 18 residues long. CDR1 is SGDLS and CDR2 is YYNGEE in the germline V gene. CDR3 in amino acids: CASSAGLAGGGTYNEQFF. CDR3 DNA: TGTGCCAGCAGCGCGGGACTAGCGGGAGGGGGGACCTACAATGAGCAGTTCTTC. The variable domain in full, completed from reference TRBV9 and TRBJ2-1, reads DSGVTQTPKHLITATGQRVTLRCSPRSGDLSVYWYQQSLDQGLQFLIQYYNGEERAKGNILERFSAQQFPDLHSELNLSSLELGDSALYFCASSAGLAGGGTYNEQFFGPGTRLTVL.

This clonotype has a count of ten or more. Here the CDR3 DNA reads TGTGCCAGCAGGCGGGGCCTCTCCTACGAGCAGTACTTC. Protein: CASRRGLSYEQYF. V and J are TRBV6-1 and TRBJ2-7, with D possibly being TRBD2 (6 bases). Germline CDR1 MNHNS, CDR2 SASEGT. V dropped 6 bases and J dropped 0 bases, with 9 bases sitting between them. The CDR3 runs to 13 residues.

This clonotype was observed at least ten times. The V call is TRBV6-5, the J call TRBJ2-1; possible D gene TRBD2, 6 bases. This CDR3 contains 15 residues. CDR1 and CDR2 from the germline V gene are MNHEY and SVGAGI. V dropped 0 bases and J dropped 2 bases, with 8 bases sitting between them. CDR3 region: CASSYSLAPYNEQFF. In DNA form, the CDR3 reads TGTGCCAGCAGTTACTCACTAGCCCCCTACAATGAGCAGTTCTTC.

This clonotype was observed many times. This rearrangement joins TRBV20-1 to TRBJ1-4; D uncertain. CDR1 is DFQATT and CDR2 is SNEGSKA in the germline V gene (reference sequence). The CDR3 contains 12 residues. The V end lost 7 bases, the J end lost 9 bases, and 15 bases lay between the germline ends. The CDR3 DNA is TGCAGTGTTGACCCCCTCGGGAAAAAACTGTTTTTT. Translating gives CSVDPLGKKLFF.

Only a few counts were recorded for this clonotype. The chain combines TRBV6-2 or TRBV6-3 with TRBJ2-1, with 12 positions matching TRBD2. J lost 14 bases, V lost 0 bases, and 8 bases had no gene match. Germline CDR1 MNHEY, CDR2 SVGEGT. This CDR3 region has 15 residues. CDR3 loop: CASSYSLLAGGREFF. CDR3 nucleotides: TGTGCCAGCAGTTACTCGTTACTAGCGGGAGGAAGGGAGTTCTTC.

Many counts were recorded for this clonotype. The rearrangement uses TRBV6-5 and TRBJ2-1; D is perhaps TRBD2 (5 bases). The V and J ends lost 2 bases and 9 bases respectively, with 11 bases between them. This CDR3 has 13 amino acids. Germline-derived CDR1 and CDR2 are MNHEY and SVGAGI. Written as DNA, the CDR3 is TGTGCCAGCAGTTACGAGGGCCACGGTGAGCAGTTCTTC. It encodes CASSYEGHGEQFF.

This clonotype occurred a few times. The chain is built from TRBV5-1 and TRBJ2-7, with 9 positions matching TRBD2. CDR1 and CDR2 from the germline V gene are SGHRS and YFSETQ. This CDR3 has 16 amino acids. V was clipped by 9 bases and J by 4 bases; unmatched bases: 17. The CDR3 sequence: CATFNHSSGTGYEQYF. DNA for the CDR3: TGCGCCACCTTTAACCATTCTAGCGGGACGGGGTACGAGCAGTACTTC.

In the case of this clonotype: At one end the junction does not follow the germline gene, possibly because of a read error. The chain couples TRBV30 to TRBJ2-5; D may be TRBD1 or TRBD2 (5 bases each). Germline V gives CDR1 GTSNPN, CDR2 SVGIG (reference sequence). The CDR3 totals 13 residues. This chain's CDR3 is CAWSVKSAGTRYF. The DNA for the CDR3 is TGTGCCTGGAGTGTAAAGAGCGCTGGGACCCGGTACTTC.